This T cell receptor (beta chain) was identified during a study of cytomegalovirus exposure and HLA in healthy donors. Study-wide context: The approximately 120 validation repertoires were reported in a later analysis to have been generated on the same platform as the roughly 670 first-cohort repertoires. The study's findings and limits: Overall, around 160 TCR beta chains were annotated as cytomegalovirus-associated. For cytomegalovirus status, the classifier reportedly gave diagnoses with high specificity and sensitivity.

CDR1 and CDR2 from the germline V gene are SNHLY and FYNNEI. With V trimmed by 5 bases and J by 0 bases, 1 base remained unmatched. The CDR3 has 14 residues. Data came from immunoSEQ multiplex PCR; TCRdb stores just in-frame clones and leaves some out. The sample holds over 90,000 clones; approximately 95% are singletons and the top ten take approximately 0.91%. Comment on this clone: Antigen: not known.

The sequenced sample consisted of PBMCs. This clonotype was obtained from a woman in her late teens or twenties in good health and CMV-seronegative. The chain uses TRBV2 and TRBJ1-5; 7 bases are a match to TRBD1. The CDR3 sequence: CASSRTGSNQPQHF. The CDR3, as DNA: TGTGCCAGCAGTCGGACAGGTAGCAATCAGCCCCAGCATTTT.